This TCR beta chain was sequenced during a study of T-cell reconstitution after alpha-beta-depleted transplantation in children. From germline, CDR1 is SGDLS and CDR2 YYNGEE. Trimming left V 0 bases short and J 5 bases short, with 11 bases between. The CDR3 is 14 residues long. Many counts were recorded for this clonotype. Unique molecular identifiers were incorporated when the TCRbeta library was constructed. MiXCR, run by TCRdb on the PCR reads, gives a single entry per CDR3 protein. The sample includes more than 150,000 distinct CDR3 sequences, roughly 7.5% of them seen just once. The rearrangement links TRBV9 to TRBJ2-5, with D unresolved. The source of this sequence is a human donor who donated a stem cell graft to a child with Wiskott-Aldrich syndrome. The specimen comprised PBMCs from the stem cell graft donor, sampled from the stem cell graft. CDR3 amino acids: CASSVGSRSETQYF. The CDR3 coding sequence is TGTGCCAGCAGCGTAGGGAGTCGTTCGGAGACCCAGTACTTC.